Below, 10 T cell receptor beta chains from the same sample are listed, as sequenced in a study of T cell responses to AZD1222 COVID-19 vaccine. The table came from immunoSEQ multiplex PCR; TCRdb's copy has only in-frame clones and leaves some out. Among roughly 250,000 clones listed, over 90% were seen once. The sample here was peripheral blood, taken on day 0 of AZD1222 vaccination. The receptors stem from an adult in good health.

The chain carries TRBV4-3 and TRBJ2-7; D unclear. CDR1 LGHNA and CDR2 YSLEER come from the germline V gene. The CDR3 sequence is 14 residues long. Between the trimmed V and J ends, which lost 3 bases and 6 bases, there was a span of 15 bases. Here the CDR3 reads CASSHEDVTSEQYF. The DNA for the CDR3 is TGCGCCAGCAGCCACGAAGACGTAACGAGCGAGCAGTACTTC.

This sequence joins TRBV30 and TRBJ1-5; 7 bases fit TRBD1. The V segment lost 1 base and the J segment 2 bases; nucleotides outside the gene matches: 2. Germline V gene data show CDR1 as GTSNPN and CDR2 as SVGIG (reference sequence). The CDR3 spans 14 residues. The DNA for the CDR3 is TGTGCCTGGAGTGGACAGGGCGGCAATCAGCCCCAGCATTTT. The encoded protein is CAWSGQGGNQPQHF.

This chain connects TRBV5-4 to TRBJ2-7, with D possibly being TRBD1 (6 bases). The CDR3 loop spans 14 amino acids. The V end lost 0 bases, the J end lost 2 bases, and 9 bases lay between the germline ends. The germline CDR1 and CDR2 sequences are SGHNT and YYREEE (reference sequence). CDR3 DNA sequence: TGTGCCAGCAGCTTGGAACAGGGACCCTACGAGCAGTACTTC. Its protein product is CASSLEQGPYEQYF.

This chain links TRBV5-4 with TRBJ2-1; 7 nucleotides line up with TRBD2. The CDR3 consists of 12 residues. V gave up 6 bases and J gave up 9 bases; unmatched junction bases: 6. The germline CDR1 and CDR2 sequences are SGHNT and YYREEE (reference sequence). CDR3 residues: CASISGASEQFF. Here the CDR3 DNA reads TGTGCCAGCATCAGCGGGGCAAGTGAGCAGTTCTTC.

V gene TRBV6-2 or TRBV6-3 combines with J gene TRBJ1-5, with D unclear. Per the germline V gene, CDR1 is MNHEY and CDR2 is SVGEGT. The CDR3 has 15 residues. Between the trimmed V and J ends, which lost 3 bases and 7 bases, there was a span of 16 bases. CDR3 protein: CASSYRDLGWQPQHF. The CDR3 nucleotides read TGTGCCAGCAGTTATCGTGACCTGGGGTGGCAGCCCCAGCATTTT.

The V call is TRBV29-1, the J call TRBJ2-1; 7 nucleotides line up with TRBD1. CDR3 size: 13 residues. Germline V gene data show CDR1 as SQVTM and CDR2 as ANQGSEA. J was trimmed by 4 bases and V by 3 bases; bases with no gene match: 3. The CDR3 nucleotides are TGCAGCGTTGATCGGACAGGTTACAATGAGCAGTTCTTC. Protein sequence: CSVDRTGYNEQFF.

The gene calls are TRBV2 and TRBJ2-6; 11 positions match TRBD1. This CDR3 spans 18 amino acids. J was trimmed by 3 bases and V by 6 bases; bases with no gene match: 10. Germline V gene data show CDR1 as SNHLY and CDR2 as FYNNEI. CDR3 bases: TGTGCCAGCAGGCCAGCCGGGACAGGGGGGTTTGGGGCCAACGTCCTGACTTTC. Translating it yields CASRPAGTGGFGANVLTF. The entire variable domain, with the rest obtained from reference TRBV2 and TRBJ2-6, is as follows: EPEVTQTPSHQVTQMGQEVILRCVPISNHLYFYWYRQILGQKVEFLVSFYNNEISEKSEIFDDQFSVERPDGSNFTLKIRSTKLEDSAMYFCASRPAGTGGFGANVLTFGAGSRLTVL.

This chain uses TRBV30 with TRBJ2-2; D remains ambiguous. CDR1 is GTSNPN and CDR2 is SVGIG in the germline V gene (reference sequence). This CDR3 has 15 residues. The V and J ends lost 0 bases and 0 bases respectively, with 8 bases between them. This CDR3 is CAWSVGRTNTGELFF. The CDR3 DNA is TGTGCCTGGAGTGTCGGCAGAACGAACACCGGGGAGCTGTTTTTT.

V gene TRBV18 combines with J gene TRBJ1-4; no firm D call. Germline V CDR1 and CDR2: KGHSH, LQKENI. This CDR3 is built from 14 residues. V was cut by 1 base and J by 8 bases, with 11 bases left in between. This CDR3 reads CASSPRRGEEKLFF. The CDR3 bases are TGTGCCAGCTCACCACGTCGGGGAGAGGAAAAACTGTTTTTT.

This sequence joins TRBV21-1 and TRBJ1-1. TRBV21-1 is a pseudogene. CDR3 size: 12 residues. CDR3 nucleotides: TGTGCCAGCAGCAAAACCGGGTTTGAAGCTTTCTTT. It codes for CASSKTGFEAFF.